The 2 T cell receptor beta chains presented below share a single source sample, sequenced in a study of T cell changes during pregnancy in multiple sclerosis. The assay was immunoSEQ multiplex PCR, and TCRdb's table has in-frame clones only and misses some. The sample comprises around 56,000 clones, roughly 92% of which are singletons, and around 3% rests with the top ten. The sequencing here drew on peripheral blood, taken in the third trimester of pregnancy. These receptors were obtained from a female donor in good health, enrolled as a control in a pregnancy study.

The chain combines TRBV6-5 with TRBJ1-2; 7 bases are shared with TRBD1. Germline lookup yields CDR1 MNHEY and CDR2 SVGAGI. Trimming cost V 1 base and J 2 bases; bases outside gene matches: 4. The CDR3 is made up of 15 amino acids. The CDR3, as DNA: TGTGCCAGCAGTTACTTCCGGGACAGCAACTATGGCTACACCTTC. As protein: CASSYFRDSNYGYTF.

The chain links TRBV6-5 to TRBJ1-1; D not resolved. With 7 bases removed from V and 0 bases from J, the gap between germline ends came to 6 bases. Per germline, CDR1 MNHEY and CDR2 SVGAGI. CDR3 size: 12 residues. In nucleotides, the CDR3 is TGTGCCAGCAAGAAGCTGAACACTGAAGCTTTCTTT. Protein: CASKKLNTEAFF.